Below, 22 T cell receptor beta chains from the same sample are listed, as sequenced in a study of blood T cell repertoires in COVID-19 (TCRdb year 2020). Libraries came from the immunoSEQ multiplex PCR assay. TCRdb obtained this table from immuneACCESS and retained in-frame rearrangements with V and J assigned. These tables miss some clones; where compared with another copy, unresolved V genes account for less than half of the shortfall, and the remainder is unexplained. Within this sample are 180,000 or so clones, with 80% to 90% of them counted one time only. Together, the top ten hold 3.3% of the sample. The sequenced sample was peripheral blood. Receptors were obtained from a man aged 60-69 years with acute or convalescent COVID-19.

CDR3 nucleotide sequence: TGTGCCAGTAGACATAACAGCAACTATGGCTACACCTTC. Amino acids: CASRHNSNYGYTF. This chain connects TRBV19 to TRBJ1-2; D call uncertain. Looked up from germline, CDR1 is LNHDA and CDR2 is SQIVND (reference sequence). V was trimmed by 6 bases and J by 2 bases, leaving 10 bases between them. The CDR3 has 13 amino acids.

This clone was counted a single time. This chain joins TRBV12-5 and TRBJ2-1, with 8 nucleotides matching TRBD2. The V gene's germline CDR1 is LGHNT and CDR2 FRNRAP. CDR3 size: 19 residues. V lost 0 bases and J lost 0; bases outside the gene matches: 10. The CDR3 DNA reads as TGTGCTAGTGGTTTGGTACCCAAGGAGCGGGGGAGCTCCTACAATGAGCAGTTCTTC. It is translated as CASGLVPKERGSSYNEQFF.

With respect to this clone: The sample has other DNA sequences that encode this CDR3 too. The J gene is TRBJ2-7, the V gene TRBV5-1; 8 nucleotides match TRBD2. Germline V gives CDR1 SGHRS, CDR2 YFSETQ. After removal of 2 bases from V and 0 bases from J, the junction contained 1 base not matched to a gene. This CDR3 region has 14 residues. The CDR3 is CASSLGTSSYEQYF. The CDR3 nucleotides are TGCGCCAGCAGCTTAGGGACTAGCTCCTACGAGCAGTACTTC.

The rearrangement joins TRBV7-6 to TRBJ2-3; D might be TRBD1 (6 bases). V was pared by 5 bases and J by 0 bases, with 18 bases between. The CDR3 covers 17 residues. CDR1 and CDR2 from the germline V gene are SGHVS and FNYEAQ. The CDR3: CASSRISLGASTDTQYF. The CDR3 nucleotides read TGTGCCAGCAGCCGTATTTCCTTGGGGGCAAGCACAGATACGCAGTATTTT. Based on the CDR3 plus reference TRBV7-6 and TRBJ2-3, the full variable domain is GAGVSQSPRYKVTKRGQDVALRCDPISGHVSLYWYRQALGQGPEFLTYFNYEAQQDKSGLPNDRFSAERPEGSISTLTIQRTEQRDSAMYRCASSRISLGASTDTQYFGPGTRLTVL.

The V and J genes are TRBV24-1 and TRBJ1-6, with TRBD1 matching 11 bases. This CDR3 comprises 18 residues. Germline V gives CDR1 KGHDR, CDR2 SFDVKD. Trimming took 4 bases from V and 8 from J; bases not matched to a gene: 12. The CDR3: CATSELIGTGGAYSPLHF. DNA of the CDR3: TGTGCCACCAGTGAGCTCATTGGGACAGGGGGGGCTTATTCACCCCTCCACTTT.

The genes are TRBV7-9 and TRBJ1-1, with a weak D call TRBD1 (5 bases). Germline lookup yields CDR1 SEHNR and CDR2 FQNEAQ (reference sequence). This CDR3 is built from 14 residues. V dropped 1 base and J dropped 4 bases, with 10 bases sitting between them. CDR3 residues: CASSLEGVGTEAFF. DNA of the CDR3: TGTGCCAGCAGCTTAGAAGGGGTGGGCACTGAAGCTTTCTTT. Full variable domain (remainder filled in from reference TRBV7-9 and TRBJ1-1): DTGVSQNPRHKITKRGQNVTFRCDPISEHNRLYWYRQTLGQGPEFLTYFQNEAQLEKSRLLSDRFSAERPKGSFSTLEIQRTEQGDSAMYLCASSLEGVGTEAFFGQGTRLTVV.

A note on this clone: The sample has other DNA sequences that encode this CDR3 too. The rearrangement joins TRBV3-1 (or the pseudogene TRBV3-2) to TRBJ2-7, with 8 bases fitting TRBD2. The length of the CDR3 is 13 residues. V dropped 2 bases and J dropped 7; count of bases not matched to a gene: 4. CDR1 LGHDT and CDR2 YNNKEL come from the germline V gene (reference sequence). CDR3 in amino acids: CASSQTSGREQYF. The CDR3 DNA is TGTGCCAGCAGCCAAACTAGCGGAAGGGAGCAGTACTTC.

The genes are TRBV6-6 and TRBJ1-2, with D possibly matching TRBD1 (6 bases). The V and J ends lost 4 bases and 8 bases respectively, with 23 bases between them. Per germline, CDR1 MNHNY and CDR2 SVGAGI (reference sequence). CDR3 length: 16 residues. CDR3 sequence: CASSFNRIGTMQGYTF. The CDR3 bases are TGTGCCAGCAGTTTCAACAGAATCGGGACAATGCAGGGCTACACCTTC.

This sequence joins TRBV14 and TRBJ2-7; 8 nucleotides align to TRBD1. The CDR3 covers 15 residues. The germline gives CDR1 SGHDN, CDR2 FVKESK. With V trimmed by 5 bases and J by 3 bases, 9 bases remained unmatched. The CDR3 protein is CASSRQGTGFYEQYF. Written as DNA, the CDR3 is TGTGCCAGCAGCAGGCAAGGGACAGGTTTCTACGAGCAGTACTTC.

This clone occurred once. V is TRBV19 and J is TRBJ2-1, with 8 nucleotides matching TRBD2. V lost 2 bases and J lost 4; bases outside the gene matches: 16. The germline V gene encodes CDR1 LNHDA and CDR2 SQIVND (reference sequence). CDR3 length: 19 amino acids. The CDR3 region has the DNA TGTGCCAGTAGTATACTAGTAGCGGGGAAGACTAGCAGGTACAATGAGCAGTTCTTC. This encodes CASSILVAGKTSRYNEQFF.

The chain couples TRBV5-1 to TRBJ2-7; the match to TRBD1 covers 8 bases. After removal of 5 bases from V and 4 bases from J, the junction contained 17 bases not matched to a gene. Germline loops: CDR1 SGHRS, CDR2 YFSETQ. This CDR3 contains 17 residues. The CDR3 is CASRPTSGQGAMYEQYF. DNA of the CDR3: TGCGCCAGCAGACCTACGTCGGGTCAGGGGGCGATGTACGAGCAGTACTTC. Based on the CDR3 plus reference TRBV5-1 and TRBJ2-7, the full variable domain is KAGVTQTPRYLIKTRGQQVTLSCSPISGHRSVSWYQQTPGQGLQFLFEYFSETQRNKGNFPGRFSGRQFSNSRSEMNVSTLELGDSALYLCASRPTSGQGAMYEQYFGPGTRLTVT.

Turning to this clone: This sample also contains other DNA sequences that code for the same CDR3. This chain uses TRBV6-1 with TRBJ1-5, with D perhaps matching TRBD1 (5 bases). Trimming removed 0 bases at V and 0 bases at J, with 6 bases between. Germline CDR1 is MNHNS and CDR2 is SASEGT. CDR3 length equals 15 residues. The CDR3 loop reads CASSEAGGSNQPQHF. The CDR3 region has the DNA TGTGCCAGCAGTGAAGCGGGGGGTAGCAATCAGCCCCAGCATTTT.

A few counts support this clone. The J gene is TRBJ1-1, the V gene TRBV7-3; D unresolved. The CDR3 extends over 16 amino acids. CDR1 is SGHTA, CDR2 FQGTGA, per germline. V was pared by 2 bases and J by 1 base, with 14 bases between. CDR3 in DNA: TGTGCCAGCAGCTTATATTCGCGTGGCGGGAACACTGAAGCTTTCTTT. Protein: CASSLYSRGGNTEAFF.

The chain carries TRBV3-1 (or the pseudogene TRBV3-2) and TRBJ1-4; D is uncertain. The ends were cut back, 6 bases at V and 11 bases at J, with 13 bases in the middle. This CDR3 spans 12 amino acids. Germline CDR1 and CDR2: LGHDT and YNNKEL (reference sequence). This CDR3 reads CASSHHRDKLFF. The CDR3 bases are TGTGCCAGCAGTCACCATCGGGATAAACTGTTTTTT.

The V call is TRBV28, the J call TRBJ1-6; D may be TRBD1 (5 bases). Germline V gene sequence: CDR1 MDHEN, CDR2 SYDVKM. This CDR3 has 15 amino acids. V was trimmed by 5 bases and J by 8 bases, leaving 16 bases between them. The CDR3 region is CASSLPLGGDSPLHF. DNA of the CDR3: TGTGCCAGCAGTCTCCCATTGGGGGGAGATTCACCCCTCCACTTT.

CDR3 sequence: CASLRTGASEQYF. Written as DNA, the CDR3 is TGTGCCAGCTTACGGACAGGGGCGTCCGAGCAGTACTTC. The rearrangement links TRBV6-5 to TRBJ2-7; 9 bases line up with TRBD1. The length of the CDR3 is 13 residues. With V trimmed by 8 bases and J by 6 bases, 8 bases remained unmatched. Germline CDR1 reads MNHEY; CDR2 reads SVGAGI.

This chain links TRBV28 with TRBJ2-7; possibly TRBD2 for D (5 bases). Between the trimmed V and J ends, which lost 2 bases and 2 bases, there was a span of 13 bases. The CDR3 spans 15 residues. Germline CDR1 is MDHEN and CDR2 is SYDVKM. CDR3 bases: TGTGCCAGCAGTTTAGAGGGTGGATCGACCTACGAGCAGTACTTC. It translates to CASSLEGGSTYEQYF.

J is TRBJ2-1 and V is TRBV7-3; a weak D match, TRBD2 (6 bases). V was pared by 5 bases and J by 3 bases, with 14 bases between. The germline CDR1 and CDR2 sequences are SGHTA and FQGTGA. The CDR3 totals 15 residues. The CDR3 DNA sequence: TGTGCCAGCAGCATTAGCGGCTCAGGCTACAATGAGCAGTTCTTC. Its translation: CASSISGSGYNEQFF.

The chain couples TRBV5-6 to TRBJ1-6; D unresolved. V lost 1 base to trimming and J lost 6 bases, with 11 bases between them. This CDR3 spans 15 amino acids. From germline, CDR1 is SGHDT and CDR2 YYEEEE. CDR3 in amino acids: CASSLRQAINSPLHF. CDR3 DNA: TGTGCCAGCAGCTTGCGGCAGGCCATTAATTCACCCCTCCACTTT.

The V call is TRBV4-3, the J call TRBJ1-3; D might be TRBD1 (6 bases). Germline V gene lookup returns CDR1 LGHNA and CDR2 YSLEER. Trimming cost V 0 bases and J 4 bases, with 13 bases left between them. The CDR3 spans 16 residues. CDR3 sequence (DNA): TGCGCCAGCAGCCAAGAACGGGCAGGGGTAGGAAACACCATATATTTT. It encodes CASSQERAGVGNTIYF.

The chain joins TRBV7-8 to TRBJ1-4, with a tentative D call TRBD1 (6 bases). This CDR3 region has 15 residues. Germline assignment: CDR1 SGHVS and CDR2 FQNEAQ. The germline V and J ends were trimmed by 3 bases and 8 bases, with 16 bases remaining between them. The CDR3 coding sequence is TGTGCCAGCAGCTTGACAGGTGTTTTGGGGGAAAAACTGTTTTTT. Residues: CASSLTGVLGEKLFF.

The V call is TRBV4-3, the J call TRBJ1-1; TRBD1 might be the D (6 bases). This CDR3 comprises 14 residues. Trimming cost V 3 bases and J 3 bases, with 11 bases left between them. Germline CDR1 LGHNA, CDR2 YSLEER. The CDR3 sequence is CASSQADRYTEAFF. Here the CDR3 DNA reads TGCGCCAGCAGCCAGGCCGACAGGTACACTGAAGCTTTCTTT.